The 23 T cell receptor beta chains below come from one sample, sequenced in a study of cytomegalovirus exposure and HLA in healthy donors. The PCR had 60 Vbeta and 13 Jbeta primers. TCRdb keeps only in-frame clones here, not all; method: immunoSEQ multiplex PCR. The sample has around 120,000 clones, roughly 62% seen once. Sequencing input: PBMCs. The receptors originated from a man aged 25 to 40 in good health and CMV-seropositive.

This clone was detected only once. The chain couples TRBV10-3 to TRBJ2-1; 14 positions match TRBD2. Looked up from germline, CDR1 is ENHRY and CDR2 is SYGVKD. J lost 6 bases, V lost 8 bases, and 0 bases had no gene match. CDR3 length: 13 residues. The CDR3 DNA reads as TGTGCCATCGGGACTAGCGGGAGCAATGAGCAGTTCTTC. Its protein is CAIGTSGSNEQFF.

This clone was recorded once. The chain combines TRBV14 with TRBJ2-6, with D uncertain. Trimming cost V 0 bases and J 1 base, with 19 bases left between them. The V gene's germline CDR1 is SGHDN and CDR2 FVKESK. The CDR3 consists of 20 residues. As DNA, the CDR3 is TGTGCCAGCAGCCAAGATCGAAAAAAGTTATACGCGTCTGGGGCCAACGTCCTGACTTTC. This sequence encodes CASSQDRKKLYASGANVLTF.

The chain uses TRBV5-1 and TRBJ1-4, with a weak D call TRBD1 (6 bases). In germline, CDR1 is SGHRS, CDR2 YFSETQ. V lost 0 bases and J 3 bases, leaving 12 bases between the germline ends. The CDR3 loop spans 16 amino acids. In DNA, the CDR3 is TGCGCCAGCAGCTTGGGGGGGCAGCGGTCTAATGAAAAACTGTTTTTT. Its translation is CASSLGGQRSNEKLFF.

This clone was recorded a few times. The chain recombines TRBV5-1 with TRBJ2-3, with D perhaps TRBD2 (6 bases). The CDR3 sequence is 16 residues long. V dropped 4 bases and J dropped 2 bases, with 17 bases sitting between them. CDR1 and CDR2 (germline): SGHRS, YFSETQ. The CDR3 protein is CASSPGLFPTTDTQYF. In DNA, the CDR3 is TGCGCCAGCAGCCCGGGACTCTTCCCTACCACAGATACGCAGTATTTT.

This rearrangement joins TRBV6-1 to TRBJ1-2, with no clear D. Germline lookup yields CDR1 MNHNS and CDR2 SASEGT. CDR3 length: 12 amino acids. The V gene lost 7 bases and the J gene lost 1 base, with 7 bases spanning the gap. As DNA, the CDR3 is TGTGCCAGCACAACAGATAACTATGGCTACACCTTC. As protein: CASTTDNYGYTF.

The chain is built from TRBV5-4 and TRBJ2-1, with TRBD2 matching over 11 bases. The V segment lost 2 bases and the J segment 0 bases; nucleotides outside the gene matches: 10. CDR3 size: 19 residues. The germline CDR1 and CDR2 sequences are SGHNT and YYREEE (reference sequence). The CDR3 reads CASSFYGTSGWSSYNEQFF. The CDR3, as DNA: TGTGCCAGCAGCTTCTATGGGACTAGCGGATGGAGCTCCTACAATGAGCAGTTCTTC.

This clone appeared a few times. The CDR3 here is CASSLAENTDTQYF. In DNA form, the CDR3 reads TGCGCCAGCAGCTTGGCAGAAAACACAGATACGCAGTATTTT. The chain joins TRBV5-1 to TRBJ2-3; D unresolved. The CDR3 loop spans 14 amino acids. CDR1 and CDR2 from the germline V gene are SGHRS and YFSETQ. The ends were cut back, 0 bases at V and 2 bases at J, with 7 bases in the middle.

This clone was detected once. The chain uses TRBV9 and TRBJ2-3; D is perhaps TRBD1 (6 bases). V was cut by 0 bases and J by 3 bases, with 8 bases left in between. Germline V gives CDR1 SGDLS, CDR2 YYNGEE. The CDR3 is 14 amino acids. The CDR3 loop reads CASSVGQGTDTQYF. CDR3 in DNA: TGTGCCAGCAGCGTAGGGCAGGGGACAGATACGCAGTATTTT.

This chain joins TRBV2 and TRBJ2-5, with D maybe TRBD2 (6 bases). The DNA matches TRBJ2-7 better at its end, which makes the J call doubtful. The CDR3 spans 14 residues. CDR1 is SNHLY and CDR2 is FYNNEI in the germline V gene. The CDR3 coding sequence is TGTGCCAGTTCGGGGGACGGGTCCTCCTACGAGCAGTACTTC. Its protein is CASSGDGSSYEQYF.

The CDR3 spells CASSVVSTEGEQFF. CDR3 DNA: TGTGCCAGCAGCGTAGTTTCGACAGAAGGTGAGCAGTTCTTC. The gene calls are TRBV9 and TRBJ2-1, with TRBD1 as a possible D gene (5 bases). CDR3 length equals 14 residues. Trimming removed 0 bases from V and 9 bases from J, with 13 bases in between. CDR1 is SGDLS and CDR2 is YYNGEE in the germline V gene.

This clone was picked up a small number of times. V usage is TRBV6-6 and J usage is TRBJ2-7, with TRBD2 identical over 10 bases. Trimming took 2 bases from V and 1 from J; bases not matched to a gene: 2. The CDR3 has 15 residues. CDR1 and CDR2 from the germline V gene are MNHNY and SVGAGI (reference sequence). Written as DNA, the CDR3 is TGTGCCAGCAGTTACCCGGGACTAGCGTCCTACGAGCAGTACTTC. Amino acid sequence: CASSYPGLASYEQYF.

This clone was seen a single time. The chain carries TRBV28 and TRBJ1-2, with D hard to call. Germline assignment: CDR1 MDHEN and CDR2 SYDVKM. The V gene lost 6 bases and the J gene lost 6 bases, with 8 bases spanning the gap. The CDR3 has 11 amino acids. DNA for the CDR3: TGTGCCAGCAGATTACTTGATGGCTACACCTTC. Protein product: CASRLLDGYTF.

CDR3 region: CASSSHSGALTNEKLFF. The DNA for the CDR3 is TGTGCCAGCAGCTCCCATAGTGGAGCCCTAACTAATGAAAAACTGTTTTTT. The rearrangement uses TRBV11-2 and TRBJ1-4; D is unclear. Trimming removed 4 bases at V and 1 base at J, with 16 bases between. The CDR3 loop spans 17 amino acids. CDR1 and CDR2 from the germline V gene are SGHAT and FQNNGV.

CDR3 sequence (DNA): TGTGCCAGCAGCTTAGCCCGGGACAGAACCGGGTATGGCTACACCTTC. The encoded protein is CASSLARDRTGYGYTF. V is TRBV7-2 and J is TRBJ1-2; TRBD1 aligns across 7 bases. Germline V gene sequence: CDR1 SGHTA, CDR2 FQGNSA. Trimming removed 0 bases from V and 5 bases from J; junction bases left unmatched: 9. This CDR3 region has 16 residues.

The chain combines TRBV5-4 with TRBJ2-7, with D possibly being TRBD2 (6 bases). The V gene's germline CDR1 is SGHNT and CDR2 YYREEE (reference sequence). V lost 4 bases and J lost 6, with 11 bases in between. The CDR3 is 12 amino acids. The DNA for the CDR3 is TGTGCCAGCAGCCTACTAGCCTCCGAGCAGTACTTC. Its translation: CASSLLASEQYF.

In this sample, this clone turned up a few times. CDR3 in DNA: TGTGCCAGCAGTTTGACTAGCGGGAGTCTGGGCAATGAGCAGTTCTTC. Residues: CASSLTSGSLGNEQFF. The rearrangement uses TRBV28 and TRBJ2-1; 12 bases map to TRBD2. This CDR3 has 16 residues. Germline V gives CDR1 MDHEN, CDR2 SYDVKM. Trimming cost V 3 bases and J 6 bases; bases outside gene matches: 6. The variable domain in full, completed from reference TRBV28 and TRBJ2-1, reads DVKVTQSSRYLVKRTGEKVFLECVQDMDHENMFWYRQDPGLGLRLIYFSYDVKMKEKGDIPEGYSVSREKKERFSLILESASTNQTSMYLCASSLTSGSLGNEQFFGPGTRLTVL.

The chain has TRBV9 and TRBJ2-1; 8 bases fit TRBD2. The germline V gene encodes CDR1 SGDLS and CDR2 YYNGEE. After removal of 1 base from V and 9 bases from J, the junction contained 9 bases not matched to a gene. CDR3 size: 15 residues. The CDR3 DNA sequence: TGTGCCAGCAGCGTACGAGCGGGAGATGGTGGTGAGCAGTTCTTC. Encoded protein: CASSVRAGDGGEQFF. The variable domain in full, completed from reference TRBV9 and TRBJ2-1, reads DSGVTQTPKHLITATGQRVTLRCSPRSGDLSVYWYQQSLDQGLQFLIQYYNGEERAKGNILERFSAQQFPDLHSELNLSSLELGDSALYFCASSVRAGDGGEQFFGPGTRLTVL.

This CDR3 is CASSPVDSPYEQYF. The CDR3 coding sequence is TGTGCCAGCAGCCCCGTGGACAGTCCCTACGAGCAGTACTTC. The chain couples TRBV9 to TRBJ2-7, with a possible D match to TRBD1 (6 bases). Germline values: CDR1 SGDLS, CDR2 YYNGEE. The CDR3 contains 14 residues. The V end lost 4 bases, the J end lost 2 bases, and 13 bases lay between the germline ends.

The chain carries TRBV27 and TRBJ2-5; tentative D call: TRBD2 (5 bases). The V gene lost 4 bases and the J gene lost 2 bases, with 11 bases spanning the gap. CDR1 and CDR2 (germline): MNHEY, SMNVEV (reference sequence). CDR3 length: 14 residues. The CDR3 loop reads CASSSRRGQETQYF. CDR3 bases: TGTGCCAGCAGTTCCCGACGGGGACAAGAGACCCAGTACTTC.

This clone was recorded a few times. The gene calls are TRBV19 and TRBJ1-1; D is ambiguous. The CDR3 sequence is 14 residues long. Germline V CDR1 and CDR2: LNHDA, SQIVND (reference sequence). V lost 5 bases and J 6 bases, leaving 16 bases between the germline ends. The CDR3 region is CASSDRWGGPEAFF. The CDR3 coding sequence is TGTGCCAGTAGTGACCGCTGGGGAGGTCCTGAAGCTTTCTTT.

This clone was observed a few times. The rearrangement links TRBV9 to TRBJ2-6, with D possibly being TRBD2 (6 bases). V lost 0 bases and J lost 11, with 21 bases in between. CDR3 size: 17 residues. Germline assignment: CDR1 SGDLS and CDR2 YYNGEE. This chain's CDR3 is CASSVASRDFGPHVLTF. For the CDR3, the DNA is TGTGCCAGCAGCGTAGCTTCAAGGGACTTCGGGCCACACGTCCTGACTTTC. The full variable domain, rest sourced from reference TRBV9 and TRBJ2-6, is DSGVTQTPKHLITATGQRVTLRCSPRSGDLSVYWYQQSLDQGLQFLIQYYNGEERAKGNILERFSAQQFPDLHSELNLSSLELGDSALYFCASSVASRDFGPHVLTFGAGSRLTVL.

The chain has TRBV19 and TRBJ2-2; TRBD2 matches at 12 bases. The CDR3 has 15 amino acids. Germline V lookup: CDR1 LNHDA, CDR2 SQIVND (reference sequence). The V and J ends lost 8 bases and 9 bases, in that order; junction bases with no gene match: 10. The CDR3, as DNA: TGTGCCAGTTCTCTAGCGGGAGGGCCCCCGTGGGAGCTGTTTTTT. This translates into CASSLAGGPPWELFF.

There are a few counts of this clone. The identical CDR3 is also encoded by other nucleotide sequences in the sample. This chain uses TRBV10-3 with TRBJ1-4; tentatively, D is TRBD1 (5 bases). The germline V and J ends were trimmed by 4 bases and 3 bases, with 6 bases remaining between them. Per the germline V gene, CDR1 is ENHRY and CDR2 is SYGVKD. This CDR3 contains 13 residues. The CDR3 DNA reads TGTGCCATCAGTGGGGGCTCTAATGAAAAACTGTTTTTT. Its protein is CAISGGSNEKLFF.